Shown below are 18 T cell receptor beta chains from a single sample sequenced in a study of T cell changes during pregnancy in multiple sclerosis. Clones were read by immunoSEQ multiplex PCR, and TCRdb kept only the in-frame ones, dropping some. This sample has roughly 51,000 clones, with 92% found just once. This material consisted of CD4+ T cells from peripheral blood mononuclear cells, taken after pregnancy. These receptors were collected from a female donor in good health, enrolled as a control in a pregnancy study.

The chain couples TRBV18 to TRBJ1-2; D is unclear. Deletions cut 3 bases from V and 0 bases from J, with 11 bases between. CDR1 is KGHSH, CDR2 LQKENI, per germline. The CDR3 length is 15 residues. Here the CDR3 DNA reads TGTGCCAGCTCACCGGGAGCGCAAGCTAACTATGGCTACACCTTC. It specifies CASSPGAQANYGYTF.

The V and J genes are TRBV18 and TRBJ1-1; D is undetermined. Germline V lookup: CDR1 KGHSH, CDR2 LQKENI. The CDR3 is 15 residues long. V was pared by 3 bases and J by 5 bases, with 16 bases between. CDR3 nucleotides: TGTGCCAGCTCACCTACTCGGGCAGGAGGGACTGAAGCTTTCTTT. It yields the protein CASSPTRAGGTEAFF.

This CDR3 reads CASSLAASNSQYF. The CDR3 nucleotides are TGTGCCAGCAGCTTAGCTGCTAGTAACTCGCAGTATTTT. The chain is built from TRBV7-9 and TRBJ2-3; no firm D call. Trimming left V 0 bases short and J 10 bases short, with 11 bases between. The CDR3 consists of 13 residues. Germline CDR1 SEHNR, CDR2 FQNEAQ (reference sequence).

The chain combines TRBV7-9 with TRBJ1-2; D unresolved. The CDR3 has 14 residues. V lost 2 bases, J lost 0 bases, and 7 bases lay in between. The germline V gene has CDR1 SEHNR and CDR2 FQNEAQ (reference sequence). The CDR3 here is CASSLTAANYGYTF. CDR3 nucleotides: TGTGCCAGCAGCTTAACGGCGGCTAACTATGGCTACACCTTC. Supplemented by reference TRBV7-9 and TRBJ1-2, the full variable domain reads DTGVSQNPRHKITKRGQNVTFRCDPISEHNRLYWYRQTLGQGPEFLTYFQNEAQLEKSRLLSDRFSAERPKGSFSTLEIQRTEQGDSAMYLCASSLTAANYGYTFGSGTRLTVV.

This rearrangement joins TRBV19 to TRBJ2-3, with a tentative D call TRBD1 (5 bases). CDR1 is LNHDA and CDR2 is SQIVND in the germline V gene (reference sequence). The ends were cut back, 7 bases at V and 1 base at J, with 9 bases in the middle. This CDR3 is built from 13 residues. Written as DNA, the CDR3 is TGTGCCAGTAAGCAGACAGGCACAGATACGCAGTATTTT. It yields the protein CASKQTGTDTQYF.

V usage is TRBV27 and J usage is TRBJ1-2; D remains ambiguous. Trimming left V 4 bases short and J 7 bases short, with 13 bases between. The length of the CDR3 is 13 residues. Germline V gene lookup returns CDR1 MNHEY and CDR2 SMNVEV (reference sequence). The CDR3 protein is CASSSRLRGGYTF. The CDR3, as DNA: TGTGCCAGCAGTTCCCGGCTCAGAGGTGGCTACACCTTC.

V is TRBV28 and J is TRBJ1-3; 10 nucleotides line up with TRBD1. Germline lookup yields CDR1 MDHEN and CDR2 SYDVKM. This CDR3 contains 16 residues. V shed 6 bases, J shed 4 bases, and the junction held 9 bases outside the gene matches. CDR3 loop: CASRGTGTGAGNTIYF. DNA of the CDR3: TGTGCCAGCAGGGGGACCGGGACAGGGGCCGGAAACACCATATATTTT.

The DNA for the CDR3 is TGTGCCAGTAGCTTGACTCATTCTAATTCACCCCTCCACTTT. It is translated as CASSLTHSNSPLHF. The chain combines TRBV19 with TRBJ1-6; D remains ambiguous. The germline V and J ends were trimmed by 6 bases and 6 bases, with 12 bases remaining between them. This CDR3 has 14 residues. CDR1 and CDR2 from the germline V gene are LNHDA and SQIVND (reference sequence).

The chain joins TRBV6-1 to TRBJ2-7; 14 bases align to TRBD2. The germline CDR1 and CDR2 sequences are MNHNS and SASEGT. This CDR3 has 17 amino acids. The J segment lost 6 bases and the V segment lost 4 bases, leaving 11 bases of the junction unmatched. This chain's CDR3 is CASSGGLAGGPGGEQYF. In DNA, the CDR3 is TGTGCCAGCAGTGGCGGACTAGCGGGGGGTCCGGGCGGCGAGCAGTACTTC.

The rearrangement uses TRBV28 and TRBJ1-1, with TRBD1 matching 12 bases. V lost 3 bases, J lost 4 bases, and 15 bases stayed unmatched. Germline CDR1 and CDR2: MDHEN and SYDVKM. The CDR3 runs 19 residues. The CDR3 bases are TGTGCCAGCAGTTTCTCCGGGACAGGGGGCGGGGGTTTCGTCACTGAAGCTTTCTTT. Translation gives CASSFSGTGGGGFVTEAFF.

The chain has TRBV27 and TRBJ1-6, with D uncertain. This CDR3 has 12 residues. Between the trimmed V and J ends, which lost 7 bases and 5 bases, there was a span of 6 bases. Germline CDR1 reads MNHEY; CDR2 reads SMNVEV (reference sequence). The CDR3: CASKRDNSPLHF. The CDR3 nucleotides are TGTGCCAGCAAGCGGGATAATTCACCCCTCCACTTT.

The chain recombines TRBV18 with TRBJ2-6; 10 nucleotides match TRBD2. The V gene's germline CDR1 is KGHSH and CDR2 LQKENI. This CDR3 has 17 amino acids. The trim removed 6 bases at V and 0 bases at J, leaving 5 bases unmatched. DNA for the CDR3: TGTGCCAGCTCCCTCCTAGCGGGGGTCTCTGGGGCCAACGTCCTGACTTTC. Translated, it gives CASSLLAGVSGANVLTF.

The chain couples TRBV5-5 to TRBJ1-5; a weak D match, TRBD1 (5 bases). This CDR3 has 15 residues. The germline V and J ends were trimmed by 4 bases and 3 bases, with 14 bases remaining between them. CDR1 is SGHKS, CDR2 YYEKEE, per germline (reference sequence). CDR3 coding DNA: TGTGCCAGCAGCCCCTTCGGGGGGAACAATCAGCCCCAGCATTTT. Residues: CASSPFGGNNQPQHF. The whole variable domain, filled in from reference TRBV5-5 and TRBJ1-5, reads DAGVTQSPTHLIKTRGQQVTLRCSPISGHKSVSWYQQVLGQGPQFIFQYYEKEERGRGNFPDRFSARQFPNYSSELNVNALLLGDSALYLCASSPFGGNNQPQHFGDGTRLSIL.

The chain combines TRBV4-2 with TRBJ1-2, with D possibly matching TRBD1 (5 bases). CDR1 and CDR2 (germline): LGHNA, YNFKEQ. The CDR3 covers 14 residues. Trimming took 0 bases from V and 4 from J, leaving 9 bases between them. The CDR3 DNA is TGTGCCAGCAGCCAAGAGGGGGGGTCCTATGGCTACACCTTC. Amino acid sequence: CASSQEGGSYGYTF.

The rearrangement uses TRBV7-2 and TRBJ2-7; D possibly corresponds to TRBD1 (6 bases). V shed 1 base and J shed 2 bases, with 9 bases lying between them. The CDR3 loop spans 14 amino acids. Germline values: CDR1 SGHTA, CDR2 FQGNSA. CDR3 residues: CASSLGDTPYEQYF. The CDR3 coding sequence is TGTGCCAGCAGCTTAGGGGACACCCCCTACGAGCAGTACTTC.

This clone showed up just a few times. The rearrangement links TRBV20-1 to TRBJ2-2, with unresolved D. The germline CDR1 and CDR2 sequences are DFQATT and SNEGSKA (reference sequence). The CDR3 totals 11 residues. Trimming left V 0 bases short and J 8 bases short, with 4 bases between. CDR3 in amino acids: CSARESGELFF. The CDR3 DNA reads as TGCAGTGCTAGAGAATCGGGGGAGCTGTTTTTT.

CDR3: CASSQVAYEQFF. DNA for the CDR3: TGTGCCAGCAGCCAAGTTGCGTATGAGCAGTTCTTC. The genes are TRBV4-2 and TRBJ2-1; D gene uncertain. CDR3 length equals 12 residues. The V end lost 1 base, the J end lost 8 bases, and 6 bases lay between the germline ends. Germline V gene lookup returns CDR1 LGHNA and CDR2 YNFKEQ.

A single count supports this clone. The V call is TRBV14, the J call TRBJ1-3; no reliable D call. V lost 1 base and J lost 4, with 11 bases in between. This CDR3 spans 15 amino acids. Germline lookup yields CDR1 SGHDN and CDR2 FVKESK. The DNA for the CDR3 is TGTGCCAGCAGCCAAGTTGGAGGTTTCGGAAACACCATATATTTT. Its protein is CASSQVGGFGNTIYF.